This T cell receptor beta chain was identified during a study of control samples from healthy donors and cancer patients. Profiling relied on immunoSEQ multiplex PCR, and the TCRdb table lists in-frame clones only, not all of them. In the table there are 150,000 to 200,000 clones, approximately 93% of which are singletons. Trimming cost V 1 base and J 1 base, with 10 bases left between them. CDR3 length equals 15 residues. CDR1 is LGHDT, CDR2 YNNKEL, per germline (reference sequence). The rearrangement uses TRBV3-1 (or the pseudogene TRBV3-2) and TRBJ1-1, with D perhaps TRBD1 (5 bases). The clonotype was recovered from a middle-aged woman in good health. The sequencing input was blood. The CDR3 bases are TGTGCCAGCAGCCAAGTCGGGGCCCCGAACACTGAAGCTTTCTTT. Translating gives CASSQVGAPNTEAFF.